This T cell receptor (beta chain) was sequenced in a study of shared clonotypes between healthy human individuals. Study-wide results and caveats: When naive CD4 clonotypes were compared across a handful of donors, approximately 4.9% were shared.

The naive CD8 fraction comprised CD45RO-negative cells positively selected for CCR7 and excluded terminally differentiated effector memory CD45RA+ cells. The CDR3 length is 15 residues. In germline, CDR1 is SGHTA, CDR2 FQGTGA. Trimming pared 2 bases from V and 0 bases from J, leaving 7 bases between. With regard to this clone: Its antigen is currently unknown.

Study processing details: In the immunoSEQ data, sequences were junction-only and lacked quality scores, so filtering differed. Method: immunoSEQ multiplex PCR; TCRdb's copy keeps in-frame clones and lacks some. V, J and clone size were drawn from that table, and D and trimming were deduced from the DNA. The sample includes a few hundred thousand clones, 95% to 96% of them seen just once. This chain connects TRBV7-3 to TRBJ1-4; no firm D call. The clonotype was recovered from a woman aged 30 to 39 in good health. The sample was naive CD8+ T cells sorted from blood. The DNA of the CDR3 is TGTGCCAGCAGCTTAGAGGGAACAACTAATGAAAAACTGTTTTTT. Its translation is CASSLEGTTNEKLFF. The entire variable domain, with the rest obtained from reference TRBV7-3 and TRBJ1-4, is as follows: GAGVSQTPSNKVTEKGKYVELRCDPISGHTALYWYRQSLGQGPEFLIYFQGTGAADDSGLPNDRFFAVRPEGSVSTLKIQRTERGDSAVYLCASSLEGTTNEKLFFGSGTQLSVL.